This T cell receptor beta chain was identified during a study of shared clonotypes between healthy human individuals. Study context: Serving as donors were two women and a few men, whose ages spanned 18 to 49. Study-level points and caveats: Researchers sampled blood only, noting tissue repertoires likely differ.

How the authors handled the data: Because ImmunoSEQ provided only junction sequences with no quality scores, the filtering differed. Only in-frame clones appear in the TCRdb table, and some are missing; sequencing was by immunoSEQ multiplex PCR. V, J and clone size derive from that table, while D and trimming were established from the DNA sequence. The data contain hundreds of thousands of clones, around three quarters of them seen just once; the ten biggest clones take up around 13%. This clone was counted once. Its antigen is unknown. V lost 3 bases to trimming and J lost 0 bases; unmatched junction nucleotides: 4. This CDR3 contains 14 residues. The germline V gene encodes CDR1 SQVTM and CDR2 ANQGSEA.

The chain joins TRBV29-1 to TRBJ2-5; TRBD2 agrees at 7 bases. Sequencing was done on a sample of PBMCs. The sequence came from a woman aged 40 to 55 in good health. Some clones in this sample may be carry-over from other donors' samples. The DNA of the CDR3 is TGCAGCGTTGACGGCGGGGGAAACCAAGAGACCCAGTACTTC. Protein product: CSVDGGGNQETQYF.